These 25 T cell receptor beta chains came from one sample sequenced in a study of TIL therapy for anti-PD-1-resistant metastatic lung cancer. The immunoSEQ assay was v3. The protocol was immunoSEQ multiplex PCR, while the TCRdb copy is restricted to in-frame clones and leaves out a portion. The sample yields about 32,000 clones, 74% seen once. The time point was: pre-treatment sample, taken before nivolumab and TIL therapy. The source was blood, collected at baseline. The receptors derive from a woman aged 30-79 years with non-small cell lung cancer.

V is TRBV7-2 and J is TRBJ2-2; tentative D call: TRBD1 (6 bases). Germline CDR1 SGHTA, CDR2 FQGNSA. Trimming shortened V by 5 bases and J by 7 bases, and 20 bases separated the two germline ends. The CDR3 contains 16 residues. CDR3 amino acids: CASSRNTGLSGGELFF. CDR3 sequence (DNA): TGTGCCAGCAGCCGGAATACAGGGTTAAGTGGCGGGGAGCTGTTTTTT.

CDR3 in amino acids: CASSQSLVSLNYGYTF. In DNA, the CDR3 is TGCGCCAGCAGCCAAAGTTTGGTATCTCTTAACTATGGCTACACCTTC. This chain connects TRBV4-1 to TRBJ1-2; D unclear. The CDR3 totals 16 residues. V dropped 2 bases and J dropped 1 base, with 14 bases sitting between them. Germline V CDR1 and CDR2: MGHRA, YSYEKL.

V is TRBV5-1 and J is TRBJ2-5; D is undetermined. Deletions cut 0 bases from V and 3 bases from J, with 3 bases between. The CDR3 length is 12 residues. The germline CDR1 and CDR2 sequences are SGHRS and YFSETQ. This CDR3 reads CASSLAKETQYF. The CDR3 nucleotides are TGCGCCAGCAGCTTGGCCAAAGAGACCCAGTACTTC.

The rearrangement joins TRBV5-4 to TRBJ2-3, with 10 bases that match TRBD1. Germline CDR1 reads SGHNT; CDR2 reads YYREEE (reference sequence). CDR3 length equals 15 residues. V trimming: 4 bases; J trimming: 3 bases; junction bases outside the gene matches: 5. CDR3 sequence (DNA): TGTGCCAGCAGCCAACGGACAGGGGGTACAGATACGCAGTATTTT. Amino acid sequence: CASSQRTGGTDTQYF.

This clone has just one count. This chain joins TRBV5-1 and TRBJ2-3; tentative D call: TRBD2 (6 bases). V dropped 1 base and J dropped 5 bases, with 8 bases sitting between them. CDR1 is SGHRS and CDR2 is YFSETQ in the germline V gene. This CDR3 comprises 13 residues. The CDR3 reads CASSLRAGDTQYF. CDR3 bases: TGCGCCAGCAGCTTGCGAGCGGGAGATACGCAGTATTTT.

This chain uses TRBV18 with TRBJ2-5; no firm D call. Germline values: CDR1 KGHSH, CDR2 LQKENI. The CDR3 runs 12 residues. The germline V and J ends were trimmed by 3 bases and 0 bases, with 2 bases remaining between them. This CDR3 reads CASSPNQETQYF. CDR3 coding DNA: TGTGCCAGCTCACCCAACCAAGAGACCCAGTACTTC.

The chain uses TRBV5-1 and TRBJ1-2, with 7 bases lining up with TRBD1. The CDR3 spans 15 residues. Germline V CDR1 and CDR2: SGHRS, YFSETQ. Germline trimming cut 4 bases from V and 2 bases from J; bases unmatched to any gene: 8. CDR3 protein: CASSPEGARNYGYTF. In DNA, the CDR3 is TGCGCCAGCAGCCCCGAGGGGGCGCGGAACTATGGCTACACCTTC. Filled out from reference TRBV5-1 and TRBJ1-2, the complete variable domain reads KAGVTQTPRYLIKTRGQQVTLSCSPISGHRSVSWYQQTPGQGLQFLFEYFSETQRNKGNFPGRFSGRQFSNSRSEMNVSTLELGDSALYLCASSPEGARNYGYTFGSGTRLTVV.

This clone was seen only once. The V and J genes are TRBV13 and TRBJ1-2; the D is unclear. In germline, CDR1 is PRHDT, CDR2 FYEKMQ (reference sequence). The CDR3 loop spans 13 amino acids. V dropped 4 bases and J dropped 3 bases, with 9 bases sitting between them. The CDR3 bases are TGTGCCAGCAGCTCCGGGCCTCACTATGGCTACACCTTC. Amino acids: CASSSGPHYGYTF.

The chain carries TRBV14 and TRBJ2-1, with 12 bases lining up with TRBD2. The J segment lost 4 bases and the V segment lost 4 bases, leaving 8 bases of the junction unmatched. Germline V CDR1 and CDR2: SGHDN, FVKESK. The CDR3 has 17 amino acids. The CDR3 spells CASSLLAGGPSYNEQFF. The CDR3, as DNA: TGTGCCAGCAGCCTTCTAGCGGGAGGGCCCTCTTACAATGAGCAGTTCTTC.

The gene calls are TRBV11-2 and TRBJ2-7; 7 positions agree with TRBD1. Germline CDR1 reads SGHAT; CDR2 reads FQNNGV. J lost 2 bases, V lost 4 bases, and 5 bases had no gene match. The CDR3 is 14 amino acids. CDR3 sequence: CASSSRDSPYEQYF. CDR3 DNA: TGTGCCAGCAGCTCCCGGGACAGCCCCTACGAGCAGTACTTC.

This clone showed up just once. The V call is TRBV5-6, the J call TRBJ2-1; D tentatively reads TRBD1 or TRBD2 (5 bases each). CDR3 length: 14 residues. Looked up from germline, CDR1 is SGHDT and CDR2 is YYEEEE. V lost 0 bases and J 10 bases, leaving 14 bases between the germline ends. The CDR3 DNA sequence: TGTGCCAGCAGCTTGGCCGGGGCATTCAGGGAGCAGTTCTTC. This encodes CASSLAGAFREQFF.

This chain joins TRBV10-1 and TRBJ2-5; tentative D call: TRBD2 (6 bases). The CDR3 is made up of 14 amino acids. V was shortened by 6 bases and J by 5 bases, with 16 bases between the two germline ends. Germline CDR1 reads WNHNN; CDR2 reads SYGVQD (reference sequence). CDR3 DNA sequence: TGCGCCAGCAGCGACTTAGCTGGGGGGGAGACCCAGTACTTC. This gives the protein CASSDLAGGETQYF.

CDR3 loop: CAWRNSGANVLTF. The CDR3 bases are TGTGCCTGGAGGAACTCTGGGGCCAACGTCCTGACTTTC. This chain links TRBV30 with TRBJ2-6; D is undetermined. The V end lost 3 bases, the J end lost 0 bases, and 3 bases lay between the germline ends. CDR1 GTSNPN and CDR2 SVGIG come from the germline V gene (reference sequence). The CDR3 extends over 13 amino acids.

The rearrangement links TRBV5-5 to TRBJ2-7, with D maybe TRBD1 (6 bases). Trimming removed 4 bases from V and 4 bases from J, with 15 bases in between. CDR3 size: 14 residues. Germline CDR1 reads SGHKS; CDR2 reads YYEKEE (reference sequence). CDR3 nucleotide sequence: TGTGCCAGCAGCCCACAGGGACGAGGTTACGAGCAGTACTTC. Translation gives CASSPQGRGYEQYF.

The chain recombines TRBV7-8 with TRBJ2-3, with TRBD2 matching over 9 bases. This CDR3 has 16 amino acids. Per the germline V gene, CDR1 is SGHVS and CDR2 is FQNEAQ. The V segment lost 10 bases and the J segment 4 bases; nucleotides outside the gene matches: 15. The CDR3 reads CATGERSGRISDTQYF. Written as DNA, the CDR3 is TGTGCCACCGGGGAGCGGAGCGGGAGGATCTCAGATACGCAGTATTTT.

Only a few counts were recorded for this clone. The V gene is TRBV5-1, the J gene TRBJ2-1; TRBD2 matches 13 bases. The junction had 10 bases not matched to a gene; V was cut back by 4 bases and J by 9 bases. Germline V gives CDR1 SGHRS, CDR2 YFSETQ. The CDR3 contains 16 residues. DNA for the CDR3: TGCGCCAGCAGCCCTGGGACTAGCGGGATCGTCAGTGAGCAGTTCTTC. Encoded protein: CASSPGTSGIVSEQFF. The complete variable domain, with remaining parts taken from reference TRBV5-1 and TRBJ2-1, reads KAGVTQTPRYLIKTRGQQVTLSCSPISGHRSVSWYQQTPGQGLQFLFEYFSETQRNKGNFPGRFSGRQFSNSRSEMNVSTLELGDSALYLCASSPGTSGIVSEQFFGPGTRLTVL.

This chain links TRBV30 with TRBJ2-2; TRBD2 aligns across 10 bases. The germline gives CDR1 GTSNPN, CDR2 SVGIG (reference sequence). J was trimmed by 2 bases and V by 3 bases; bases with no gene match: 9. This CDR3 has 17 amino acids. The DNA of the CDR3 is TGTGCCTGGAGGCCCGTAACTAGCGGGAAAAACACCGGGGAGCTGTTTTTT. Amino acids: CAWRPVTSGKNTGELFF.

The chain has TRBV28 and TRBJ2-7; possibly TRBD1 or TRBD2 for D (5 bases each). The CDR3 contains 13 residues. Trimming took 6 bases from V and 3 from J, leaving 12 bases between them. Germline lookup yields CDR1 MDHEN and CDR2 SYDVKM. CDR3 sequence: CASRLGGIYEQYF. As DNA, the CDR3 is TGTGCCAGCAGGCTTGGGGGAATCTACGAGCAGTACTTC.

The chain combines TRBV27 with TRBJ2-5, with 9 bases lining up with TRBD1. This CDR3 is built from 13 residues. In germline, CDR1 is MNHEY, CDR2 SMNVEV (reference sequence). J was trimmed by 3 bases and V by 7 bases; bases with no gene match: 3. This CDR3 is CASTRTGEETQYF. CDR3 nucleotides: TGTGCCAGCACACGGACAGGGGAAGAGACCCAGTACTTC.

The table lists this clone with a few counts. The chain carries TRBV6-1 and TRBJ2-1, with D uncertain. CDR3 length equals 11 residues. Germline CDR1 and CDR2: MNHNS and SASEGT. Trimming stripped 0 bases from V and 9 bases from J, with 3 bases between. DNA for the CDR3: TGTGCCAGCAGTGAAGCCAGTGAGCAGTTCTTC. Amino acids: CASSEASEQFF.

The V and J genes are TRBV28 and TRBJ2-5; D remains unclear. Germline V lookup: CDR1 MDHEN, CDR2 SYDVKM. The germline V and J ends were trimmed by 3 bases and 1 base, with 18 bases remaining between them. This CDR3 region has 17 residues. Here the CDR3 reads CASSLGPYRGPQETQYF. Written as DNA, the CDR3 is TGTGCCAGCAGTTTGGGCCCTTACCGTGGACCCCAAGAGACCCAGTACTTC.

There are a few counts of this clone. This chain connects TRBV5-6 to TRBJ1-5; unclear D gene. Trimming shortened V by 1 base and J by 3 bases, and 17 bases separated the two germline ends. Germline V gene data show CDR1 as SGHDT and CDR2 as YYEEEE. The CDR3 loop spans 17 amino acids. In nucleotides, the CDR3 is TGTGCCAGCAGCTTGAGGCTCTCCCTCGGTAACAATCAGCCCCAGCATTTT. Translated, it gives CASSLRLSLGNNQPQHF.

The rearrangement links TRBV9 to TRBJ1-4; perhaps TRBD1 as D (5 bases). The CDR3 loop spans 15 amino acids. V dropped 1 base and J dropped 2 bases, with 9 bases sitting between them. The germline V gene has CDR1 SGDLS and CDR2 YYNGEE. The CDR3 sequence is CASSVRRGTNEKLFF. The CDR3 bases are TGTGCCAGCAGCGTAAGGAGGGGTACTAATGAAAAACTGTTTTTT.

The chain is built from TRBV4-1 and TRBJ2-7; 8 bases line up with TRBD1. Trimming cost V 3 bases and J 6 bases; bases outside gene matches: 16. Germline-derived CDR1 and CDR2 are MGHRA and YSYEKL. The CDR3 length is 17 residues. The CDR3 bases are TGCGCCAGCAGCCAGGGGGGTGCGAGGACAGGGCCCTCCGAGCAGTACTTC. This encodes CASSQGGARTGPSEQYF.

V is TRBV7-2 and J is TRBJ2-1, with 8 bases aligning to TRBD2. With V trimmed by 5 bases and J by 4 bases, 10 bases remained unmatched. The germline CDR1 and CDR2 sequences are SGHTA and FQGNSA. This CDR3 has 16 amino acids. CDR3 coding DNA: TGTGCCAGCAGCGCCTCCGGGACTAGGGTTTACAATGAGCAGTTCTTC. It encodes CASSASGTRVYNEQFF.